This T cell receptor beta chain was identified during a study of T-cell reconstitution after alpha-beta-depleted transplantation in children. The study's findings and limits: From newly produced T cells came most of the T-cell counts and diversity one year after transplant.

Germline assignment: CDR1 LGHNT and CDR2 FRNRAP. The CDR3 runs to 18 residues. V lost 1 base and J lost 4; bases outside the gene matches: 14. This clonotype was seen a few times. The antigen remains unidentified. Unique molecular identifiers were used to barcode this TCRbeta library. TCRdb re-called the PCR reads with MiXCR, one entry per CDR3 protein. The table lists about 600,000 distinct CDR3 sequences, 13% of them singletons, with 2% to 2.5% in the top ten. The TCR sequence derives from a male patient between 10 and 17 years old who had a stem cell transplant for acute myeloid leukemia, so the T cells may come from the graft donor. The material sequenced was PBMCs, mostly from graft donor cells, taken 360 days after TCRalphabeta/CD19-depleted stem cell transplant. This chain uses TRBV12-5 with TRBJ2-5, with 8 bases fitting TRBD2. CDR3 region: CASGLDDLAAAGGETQYF. Written as DNA, the CDR3 is TGTGCTAGTGGTTTGGATGATCTAGCGGCCGCGGGGGGAGAGACCCAGTACTTC.